A selection of T cell receptor beta chains follows, all from one sample in a study of blood T cell repertoires in COVID-19. Sequencing used immunoSEQ multiplex PCR; TCRdb keeps in-frame clones, though not all of them. The table lists 60,000 to 70,000 clones, over 75% of them singletons, with approximately 23% in the top ten. Sequenced material: peripheral blood. The receptors originated from a man aged 45-65 years with acute or convalescent COVID-19. The conserved cysteine and the conserved F or W are not part of the CDR3 here. Only part of the rows carry a size: once, few, many, or a class if the clone is expanded.

>14|.|TRBJ1-3|TRBV4-2
ASSQERPSSGNTIY
>11|.|TRBJ2-5|TRBV7-7
ASSGTSAETQY
>12|.|TRBJ2-5|TRBV28
ASSWTGEGETQY
>13|.|TRBJ2-5|TRBV5-1
ASSVGGAGMETQY
>12|.|TRBJ1-2|TRBV5-4
ASSRDSTNYGYT
>11|.|TRBJ2-7|TRBV29-1
SVERTGLNEQY
>13|.|TRBJ2-5|TRBV15
ATSRDGGQQETQY
>14|.|TRBJ2-3|TRBV4-1
ASSQYYGGGADTQY
>10|.|TRBJ1-5|TRBV12-3/TRBV12-4
ASSQGGGPQH
>10|.|TRBJ2-7|TRBV18
ASSPGLMEQY
>14|once|TRBJ2-5|TRBV5-1
ASSLEVVQGSGTQY
>12|.|TRBJ2-7|TRBV3-1/TRBV3-2
ASSPSSGAYEQY
>13|.|TRBJ2-3|TRBV24-1
ATSDRTGSSDTQY
>12|.|TRBJ2-5|TRBV7-2
ASSWDRAQETQY
>12|.|TRBJ2-2|TRBV12-5
ASGPDRKDGELF
>13|.|TRBJ2-1|TRBV5-6
ASSLAVREYNEQF
>14|.|TRBJ2-7|TRBV11-2
ASSLPPGLAPYEQY
>13|.|TRBJ1-4|TRBV6-5
ASSYSVGGEGKLF
>13|once|TRBJ2-7|TRBV6-5
ASSRLQGEGYEQY
>14|.|TRBJ1-6|TRBV10-3
AIREDGSAYNSPLH
>10|.|TRBJ1-2|TRBV29-1
SVGRRNYGYT
>13|.|TRBJ2-2|TRBV5-1
ASSSRTGNTGELF
>9|.|TRBJ1-1|TRBV20-1
SAREGQRAF
>14|.|TRBJ2-3|TRBV6-1
ASSDSSGGVPDTQY
>12|.|TRBJ1-1|TRBV19
ASSMKAGSGEAF
>12|.|TRBJ1-2|TRBV5-1
ASSLGQGAYGYT
>12|.|TRBJ1-6|TRBV28
ASTRGNYNSPLH
>14|.|TRBJ2-2|TRBV28
ASSRSGTYGSGELF
>12|.|TRBJ1-1|TRBV6-5
ASISQGLDTEAF
>9|.|TRBJ1-1|TRBV29-1
SVNRVPEAF
>13|.|TRBJ2-7|TRBV6-4
ASTRDRRRSYEQY
>12|once|TRBJ1-6|TRBV5-4
ASSLQGANSPLH
>12|.|TRBJ1-4|TRBV30
ARDSLSTNEKLF
>12|.|TRBJ2-3|TRBV7-3
ASSLSGSTDTQY
>11|.|TRBJ2-2|TRBV5-1
ASSFGGAGELF
>14|.|TRBJ2-4|TRBV23-1
ASSITRRLAKNIQY
>11|.|TRBJ1-2|TRBV29-1
SVEDKRRHGYT
>12|.|TRBJ2-4|TRBV27
ASSSVLAKNIQY
>13|.|TRBJ2-1|TRBV7-8
ASSLRTGEHNEQF
>13|.|TRBJ2-5|TRBV5-4
ASSLDRGSGETQY
>12|.|TRBJ2-3|TRBV7-3
ASSFGRGANTQY
>12|.|TRBJ1-2|TRBV7-9
ASSPRTENYGYT
>14|.|TRBJ1-2|TRBV3-1/TRBV3-2
ASSQPGTGANYGYT
>12|.|TRBJ2-3|TRBV7-3
ASSRTKSTDTQY
>13|.|TRBJ2-2|TRBV4-1
ASSQQRGNTGELF
>13|few|TRBJ1-6|TRBV5-1
ASSFDRDRGSPLH
>11|.|TRBJ2-3|TRBV7-2
ASSLGAGDTQY
>12|.|TRBJ2-1|TRBV7-2
ASSLAGGLGEQF
>13|.|TRBJ2-5|TRBV3-1/TRBV3-2
ASSPGLAVFETQY
>15|.|TRBJ2-4|TRBV15
ATSRDVAGGPGNIQY
>13|few|TRBJ2-7|TRBV11-3
ASSLDCRQGSEQY
>13|.|TRBJ1-6|TRBV5-6
ASSLGSWQDSPLH
>14|.|TRBJ2-3|TRBV7-2
ASSSQGGWSTDTQY
>12|.|TRBJ2-1|TRBV5-1
ASSLAGFPNEQF